The rows below give T cell receptor beta chains drawn from one sample of a study of technical replicates of blood from a handful of donors. Measured with immunoSEQ multiplex PCR; TCRdb has only the in-frame clones, and not every one. The sample includes approximately 73,000 clones, 85% to 95% of them seen just once. Material: T cells isolated from PBMCs. Receptors were obtained from a human donor in good health. Each CDR3 is given with its conserved first and last residue. Each record gives: clone size, D gene, CDR3 length, J gene, V gene, CDR3 DNA, CDR3 protein. A D gene is named only where the DNA matches it firmly. Not all rows give a size; the values are once, few, many and, for expanded clones, a class.

clone size: .; D gene: TRBD1; CDR3 length: 16; J gene: TRBJ2-7; V gene: TRBV18; CDR3 DNA: TGTGCCAGCTCACCACCGGAGGGACAGGGGGCCCGGGAGCAGTACTTC; CDR3 protein: CASSPPEGQGAREQYF
clone size: .; D gene: TRBD2; CDR3 length: 15; J gene: TRBJ2-7; V gene: TRBV6-5; CDR3 DNA: TGTGCCAGCAGGTTCCAGACTAGCGGGGCCTACGAGCAGTACTTC; CDR3 protein: CASRFQTSGAYEQYF
clone size: .; D gene: TRBD1; CDR3 length: 15; J gene: TRBJ1-5; V gene: TRBV6-5; CDR3 DNA: TGTGCCAGCAGCCTGACAGGGGATAGCAATCAGCCCCAGCATTTT; CDR3 protein: CASSLTGDSNQPQHF
clone size: .; D gene: .; CDR3 length: 13; J gene: TRBJ1-1; V gene: TRBV28; CDR3 DNA: TGTGCCAGCAGGCCGGGACAGAACACTGAAGCTTTCTTT; CDR3 protein: CASRPGQNTEAFF
clone size: .; D gene: .; CDR3 length: 14; J gene: TRBJ2-1; V gene: TRBV6-6; CDR3 DNA: TGTGCCAGCAGTCAGCCGAAGGGGGATGATGAGCAGTTCTTC; CDR3 protein: CASSQPKGDDEQFF
clone size: .; D gene: TRBD1; CDR3 length: 14; J gene: TRBJ2-5; V gene: TRBV7-9; CDR3 DNA: TGTGCCAGCGGCTATCAGGGGGAATACGAGACCCAGTACTTC; CDR3 protein: CASGYQGEYETQYF
clone size: .; D gene: .; CDR3 length: 12; J gene: TRBJ1-1; V gene: TRBV11-2; CDR3 DNA: TGTGCCAGCAGCCCAGGGCCGTATAGGGCTTTCTTT; CDR3 protein: CASSPGPYRAFF
clone size: .; D gene: TRBD2; CDR3 length: 15; J gene: TRBJ2-5; V gene: TRBV5-1; CDR3 DNA: TGCGCCAGCAGCTTACTAGCGGGGGCTGGAGAGACCCAGTACTTC; CDR3 protein: CASSLLAGAGETQYF
clone size: once; D gene: TRBD2; CDR3 length: 17; J gene: TRBJ2-4; V gene: TRBV5-1; CDR3 DNA: TGCGCCAGCAGCAAAGGGACTAGCGGGAGGGACAAAAACATTCAGTACTTC; CDR3 protein: CASSKGTSGRDKNIQYF
clone size: .; D gene: TRBD1; CDR3 length: 13; J gene: TRBJ1-5; V gene: TRBV7-9; CDR3 DNA: TGTGCCAGCAGCTTAAACAGGGGTCAGCCCCAGCATTTT; CDR3 protein: CASSLNRGQPQHF
clone size: once; D gene: .; CDR3 length: 15; J gene: TRBJ1-1; V gene: TRBV5-1; CDR3 DNA: TGCGCCAGCAGCTCCTTACCCGGGGAGGGGACTGAAGCTTTCTTT; CDR3 protein: CASSSLPGEGTEAFF
clone size: few; D gene: .; CDR3 length: 14; J gene: TRBJ1-1; V gene: TRBV7-9; CDR3 DNA: TGTGCCAGCAGCTTAGTACTGACAGTCAGCGAAGCTTTCTTT; CDR3 protein: CASSLVLTVSEAFF
clone size: .; D gene: TRBD2; CDR3 length: 14; J gene: TRBJ2-3; V gene: TRBV5-4; CDR3 DNA: TGTGCCAGCAGCCCGCGGGGACTAGTAGATACGCAGTATTTT; CDR3 protein: CASSPRGLVDTQYF
clone size: .; D gene: TRBD1; CDR3 length: 13; J gene: TRBJ1-2; V gene: TRBV30; CDR3 DNA: TGTGCCTGGAGTGTGGGACAGAACTATGGCTACACCTTC; CDR3 protein: CAWSVGQNYGYTF
clone size: .; D gene: .; CDR3 length: 15; J gene: TRBJ1-1; V gene: TRBV5-4; CDR3 DNA: TGTGCCAGCAGCTTTTTAATCAGGGATCCCACTGAAGCTTTCTTT; CDR3 protein: CASSFLIRDPTEAFF
clone size: .; D gene: .; CDR3 length: 14; J gene: TRBJ1-2; V gene: TRBV2; CDR3 DNA: TGTGCCAACCCCCCCCGCGGGCAAAACTATGGCTACACCTTC; CDR3 protein: CANPPRGQNYGYTF
clone size: .; D gene: .; CDR3 length: 15; J gene: TRBJ1-4; V gene: TRBV5-1; CDR3 DNA: TGCGCCAGCAGCTTGAATACGGGGGACGGTGAAAAACTGTTTTTT; CDR3 protein: CASSLNTGDGEKLFF
clone size: .; D gene: .; CDR3 length: 18; J gene: TRBJ1-5; V gene: TRBV4-1; CDR3 DNA: TGCGCCAGCAGCCAAGAGGCCCCTTTGGGGCAGGGGAATCAGCCCCAGCATTTT; CDR3 protein: CASSQEAPLGQGNQPQHF
clone size: .; D gene: .; CDR3 length: 12; J gene: TRBJ1-2; V gene: TRBV6-1; CDR3 DNA: TGTGCCAGCCGGGGAAAGGGTAACGGCTACACCTTC; CDR3 protein: CASRGKGNGYTF
clone size: .; D gene: .; CDR3 length: 16; J gene: TRBJ2-1; V gene: TRBV11-3; CDR3 DNA: TGTGCCAGCAGCCCGAGTTCCGGGAGTAGGTACAATGAGCAGTTCTTC; CDR3 protein: CASSPSSGSRYNEQFF
clone size: .; D gene: .; CDR3 length: 12; J gene: TRBJ2-1; V gene: TRBV6-5; CDR3 DNA: TGTGCCAGCAGTAGGGACACGGGGCAGCAGTTCTTC; CDR3 protein: CASSRDTGQQFF
clone size: .; D gene: .; CDR3 length: 16; J gene: TRBJ2-7; V gene: TRBV6-5; CDR3 DNA: TGTGCCAGCAGTTACTCGATACCAGGTTCTACCTACGAGCAGTACTTC; CDR3 protein: CASSYSIPGSTYEQYF
clone size: .; D gene: .; CDR3 length: 13; J gene: TRBJ1-1; V gene: TRBV10-3; CDR3 DNA: TGTGCCACCATTCAGACAGGGAACACTGAAGCTTTCTTT; CDR3 protein: CATIQTGNTEAFF
clone size: .; D gene: TRBD1; CDR3 length: 14; J gene: TRBJ1-4; V gene: TRBV28; CDR3 DNA: TGTGCCAGCAGTCGGACAGGGTCGCGAGAAAAACTGTTTTTT; CDR3 protein: CASSRTGSREKLFF
clone size: .; D gene: TRBD2; CDR3 length: 16; J gene: TRBJ2-3; V gene: TRBV7-9; CDR3 DNA: TGTGCCAGCAGCTTATCCCCGGACGGGAGGGCAGATACGCAGTATTTT; CDR3 protein: CASSLSPDGRADTQYF
clone size: .; D gene: .; CDR3 length: 12; J gene: TRBJ2-2; V gene: TRBV2; CDR3 DNA: TGTGCCAGCAGTCTTCACACCGGGGAGCTGTTTTTT; CDR3 protein: CASSLHTGELFF
clone size: .; D gene: .; CDR3 length: 20; J gene: TRBJ1-3; V gene: TRBV27; CDR3 DNA: TGTGCCAGCAGTTTAACTCCCTTTTCCCGACAGGATCCCTCTGGAAACACCATATATTTT; CDR3 protein: CASSLTPFSRQDPSGNTIYF
clone size: .; D gene: .; CDR3 length: 12; J gene: TRBJ1-2; V gene: TRBV30; CDR3 DNA: TGTGCCTGGAACACAGGGCGCTATGGCTACACCTTC; CDR3 protein: CAWNTGRYGYTF
clone size: .; D gene: TRBD2; CDR3 length: 15; J gene: TRBJ2-7; V gene: TRBV4-1; CDR3 DNA: TGCGCCAGCAGCCAAGTAGCGGGAGGATCCTACGAGCAGTACTTC; CDR3 protein: CASSQVAGGSYEQYF
clone size: .; D gene: TRBD1; CDR3 length: 14; J gene: TRBJ1-1; V gene: TRBV5-1; CDR3 DNA: TGCGCCAGCAACAGGGGGCGAGGGGACACTGAAGCTTTCTTT; CDR3 protein: CASNRGRGDTEAFF
clone size: .; D gene: .; CDR3 length: 15; J gene: TRBJ2-7; V gene: TRBV7-6; CDR3 DNA: TGTGCCAGCAGCTTAGGGACTGACGTTTCCTACGAGCAGTACTTC; CDR3 protein: CASSLGTDVSYEQYF
clone size: .; D gene: .; CDR3 length: 16; J gene: TRBJ2-6; V gene: TRBV18; CDR3 DNA: TGTGCCAGCTCACTGACTAGGGGGCCTGGGGCCAACGTCCTGACTTTC; CDR3 protein: CASSLTRGPGANVLTF
clone size: .; D gene: TRBD2; CDR3 length: 15; J gene: TRBJ2-3; V gene: TRBV6-5; CDR3 DNA: TGTGCCAGCAGTTACTCGGTGGGAGGGTCAGATACGCAGTATTTT; CDR3 protein: CASSYSVGGSDTQYF
clone size: .; D gene: .; CDR3 length: 15; J gene: TRBJ2-2; V gene: TRBV2; CDR3 DNA: TGTGCCAGCAGCGCACTCGAGAGGGTGGTCGGGGAGCTGTTTTTT; CDR3 protein: CASSALERVVGELFF
clone size: .; D gene: .; CDR3 length: 13; J gene: TRBJ1-1; V gene: TRBV30; CDR3 DNA: TGTGCCTGGAGTGTCAGGGGGAACACTGAAGCTTTCTTT; CDR3 protein: CAWSVRGNTEAFF
clone size: .; D gene: TRBD2; CDR3 length: 17; J gene: TRBJ2-1; V gene: TRBV4-2; CDR3 DNA: TGTGCCAGCAGCCCGGGACTAGCGGGAGGGGCCGACAATGAGCAGTTCTTC; CDR3 protein: CASSPGLAGGADNEQFF
clone size: .; D gene: .; CDR3 length: 16; J gene: TRBJ2-7; V gene: TRBV4-2; CDR3 DNA: TGTGCCAGCAGCCAATCCAGCCGAGCACTATACTACGAGCAGTACTTC; CDR3 protein: CASSQSSRALYYEQYF
clone size: .; D gene: TRBD2; CDR3 length: 15; J gene: TRBJ2-1; V gene: TRBV14; CDR3 DNA: TGTGCCAGCAGCCAAGGCAGGCTAGCGGACAATGAGCAGTTCTTC; CDR3 protein: CASSQGRLADNEQFF
clone size: .; D gene: TRBD2; CDR3 length: 16; J gene: TRBJ2-5; V gene: TRBV4-2; CDR3 DNA: TGTGCCAGCAGCCAAGTTGGGCTAGCGGTTAAAGAGACCCAGTACTTC; CDR3 protein: CASSQVGLAVKETQYF
clone size: .; D gene: .; CDR3 length: 15; J gene: TRBJ1-4; V gene: TRBV30; CDR3 DNA: TGTGCCTGGAGTAATCTAGGACAGCATAATGAAAAACTGTTTTTT; CDR3 protein: CAWSNLGQHNEKLFF
clone size: .; D gene: TRBD2; CDR3 length: 14; J gene: TRBJ2-7; V gene: TRBV6-5; CDR3 DNA: TGTGCCAGCAGTGTAGCGGGAGTGGCCTACGAGCAGTACTTC; CDR3 protein: CASSVAGVAYEQYF
clone size: .; D gene: .; CDR3 length: 16; J gene: TRBJ1-1; V gene: TRBV5-5; CDR3 DNA: TGTGCCAGCAGCCCGATCGGACTGACGAACACCGCTGAAGCTTTCTTT; CDR3 protein: CASSPIGLTNTAEAFF
clone size: .; D gene: TRBD1; CDR3 length: 14; J gene: TRBJ2-1; V gene: TRBV6-5; CDR3 DNA: TGTGCCAGCAGTTTTTTCACAGGGGACAATGAGCAGTTCTTC; CDR3 protein: CASSFFTGDNEQFF
clone size: .; D gene: TRBD1; CDR3 length: 13; J gene: TRBJ2-1; V gene: TRBV10-2; CDR3 DNA: TGCGCCAGTCAGGGGGACGGTTACAATGAGCAGTTCTTC; CDR3 protein: CASQGDGYNEQFF
clone size: once; D gene: .; CDR3 length: 14; J gene: TRBJ2-3; V gene: TRBV27; CDR3 DNA: TGTGCCAGCAGTTCAACCCTCAACAGAGATACGCAGTATTTT; CDR3 protein: CASSSTLNRDTQYF